There are a few counts of the clone carrying this T cell receptor (beta chain). The assay was immunoSEQ multiplex PCR, and TCRdb's table has in-frame clones only and misses some. The sample yields over 110,000 clones, approximately 90% seen once. Researchers grouped second doses given at about 4 or about 12 weeks into one pool. This sample is drawn from a study of T cell responses to AZD1222 COVID-19 vaccine. The clonotype comes from an adult who received the AZD1222 COVID-19 vaccine. Sequenced material: peripheral blood, taken 28 days after the second AZD1222 dose.

CDR3 sequence reads: CASTQRGNTIYF. CDR3 nucleotide sequence: TGTGCCAGCACTCAAAGGGGAAACACCATATATTTT. The V call is TRBV28, the J call TRBJ1-3; D not resolved. The CDR3 totals 12 residues. The germline gives CDR1 MDHEN, CDR2 SYDVKM. V was shortened by 7 bases and J by 4 bases, with 8 bases between the two germline ends.